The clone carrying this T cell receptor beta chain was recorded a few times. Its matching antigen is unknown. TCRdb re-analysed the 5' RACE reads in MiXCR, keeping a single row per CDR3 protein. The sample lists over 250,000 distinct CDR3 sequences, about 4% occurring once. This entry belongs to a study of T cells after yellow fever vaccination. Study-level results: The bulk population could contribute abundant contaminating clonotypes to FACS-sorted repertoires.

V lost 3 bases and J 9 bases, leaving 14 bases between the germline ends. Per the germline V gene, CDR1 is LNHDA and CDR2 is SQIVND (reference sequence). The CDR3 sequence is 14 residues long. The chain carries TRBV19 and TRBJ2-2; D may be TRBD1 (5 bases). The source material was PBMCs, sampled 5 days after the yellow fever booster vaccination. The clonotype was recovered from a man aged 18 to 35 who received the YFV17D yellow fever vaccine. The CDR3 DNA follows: TGTGCCAGTAGTATTCCCGGGCTGGACAGGGAGCTGTTTTTT. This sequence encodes CASSIPGLDRELFF.